These 6 T cell receptor beta chains were all obtained from the same sample, sequenced in a study of T cell responses to AZD1222 COVID-19 vaccine. The protocol was immunoSEQ multiplex PCR, while the TCRdb copy is restricted to in-frame clones and leaves out a portion. The profile shows some 84,000 clones, around nine tenths of them singletons. The material sequenced was peripheral blood, taken on day 0 of AZD1222 vaccination. These receptors were obtained from an adult in good health.

The chain has TRBV19 and TRBJ2-1; 11 nucleotides match TRBD2. Germline V gene sequence: CDR1 LNHDA, CDR2 SQIVND (reference sequence). There are 18 residues in the CDR3. V lost 3 bases, J lost 5 bases, and 12 bases stayed unmatched. The CDR3 is CASSILDLSGREDNEQFF. The CDR3 bases are TGTGCCAGTAGTATCCTGGATCTTAGCGGGAGGGAGGACAATGAGCAGTTCTTC.

This clone was recorded once. The chain links TRBV2 to TRBJ1-4; the D is unclear. The CDR3 length is 14 residues. The germline V gene encodes CDR1 SNHLY and CDR2 FYNNEI. Trimming cost V 6 bases and J 0 bases, with 8 bases left between them. CDR3 amino acids: CASRNDATNEKLFF. CDR3 nucleotide sequence: TGTGCCAGCAGGAACGATGCAACTAATGAAAAACTGTTTTTT.

Of note for this clone: Germline is not matched at one junction end, which may reflect a read error. The chain couples TRBV28 to TRBJ2-5, with D tentatively TRBD1 or TRBD2 (6 bases each). The CDR3 totals 12 residues. Looked up from germline, CDR1 is MDHEN and CDR2 is SYDVKM. The CDR3 coding sequence is TGTGCCAGCAGTTTATCTTCGGGGGCCCCAAACTTC. This translates into CASSLSSGAPNF.

The J gene is TRBJ1-2, the V gene TRBV30, with a possible D match to TRBD1 (5 bases). V was trimmed by 0 bases and J by 2 bases, leaving 10 bases between them. CDR3 size: 14 residues. CDR1 is GTSNPN and CDR2 is SVGIG in the germline V gene (reference sequence). DNA for the CDR3: TGTGCCTGGAGTGTACTTGCAGGGAACTATGGCTACACCTTC. Its translation is CAWSVLAGNYGYTF.

J is TRBJ2-3 and V is TRBV9, with 11 bases matching TRBD2. CDR3 length equals 16 residues. The germline gives CDR1 SGDLS, CDR2 YYNGEE. Losses at the gene ends were 3 bases for V and 2 bases for J; bases not matched to a gene: 5. CDR3 nucleotides: TGTGCCAGCAGCGCCCGACTAGCGGGGTTCACAGATACGCAGTATTTT. Amino acid sequence: CASSARLAGFTDTQYF.

This chain links TRBV28 with TRBJ1-6, with D perhaps TRBD1 (5 bases). CDR3 length: 14 amino acids. The V gene lost 2 bases and the J gene lost 9 bases, with 11 bases spanning the gap. The germline V gene encodes CDR1 MDHEN and CDR2 SYDVKM. CDR3 sequence: CASSLKAGLSPLHF. Written as DNA, the CDR3 is TGTGCCAGCAGTTTAAAGGCAGGGCTTTCACCCCTCCACTTT.